Following are 4 T cell receptor beta chains from one sample sequenced in a study of CD8 T cells in ankylosing spondylitis. Their cognate antigens are unknown. Broader study findings: Characteristic, it appeared, of ankylosing spondylitis blood was a TCR beta motif of eight highly homologous variants.

TCRdb itself ran the 5' RACE reads through MiXCR, one entry per CDR3 protein. The sample records hundreds of thousands of distinct CDR3 sequences, around 26% being singletons. Sequenced sample: blood, either unsorted or a sorted T cell fraction (not recorded which). The origin of the receptors is a male donor with ankylosing spondylitis.

This clonotype was counted between two and nine times. This chain uses TRBV14 with TRBJ2-1, with D possibly matching TRBD2 (6 bases). The V gene lost 5 bases and the J gene lost 10 bases, with 12 bases spanning the gap. The V gene's germline CDR1 is SGHDN and CDR2 FVKESK. The CDR3 has 12 residues. Here the CDR3 DNA reads TGTGCCAGCAGCTCCGCGGGGTACGAGCAGTTCTTC. Protein: CASSSAGYEQFF.

In its sample, this clonotype was seen a few times. V gene TRBV7-9 combines with J gene TRBJ1-1, with TRBD1 matching over 9 bases. Unmatched junction bases numbered 9, after V lost 5 bases and J lost 5 bases. The CDR3 totals 15 residues. In germline, CDR1 is SEHNR, CDR2 FQNEAQ (reference sequence). Here the CDR3 DNA reads TGTGCCAGCAGCGCAACAGGGGGCGCGAGGACTGAAGCTTTCTTT. It is translated as CASSATGGARTEAFF.

The sample holds a few counts of this clonotype. V is TRBV12-3 or TRBV12-4 and J is TRBJ2-7, with D perhaps matching TRBD2 (6 bases). V lost 6 bases and J 4 bases, leaving 16 bases between the germline ends. The CDR3 spans 14 residues. The CDR3 region has the DNA TGTGCCAGCAGCCCTCCGGGGGAACGGTACGAGCAGTACTTC. It specifies CASSPPGERYEQYF.

This sequence joins TRBV11-2 and TRBJ2-1; no firm D call. CDR3 length: 15 amino acids. CDR1 SGHAT and CDR2 FQNNGV come from the germline V gene. V was shortened by 1 base and J by 8 bases, with 15 bases between the two germline ends. The CDR3 coding sequence is TGTGCCAGCAGCTTAGGTGGCTACGAAGGCGATGAGCAGTTCTTC. The encoded protein is CASSLGGYEGDEQFF.